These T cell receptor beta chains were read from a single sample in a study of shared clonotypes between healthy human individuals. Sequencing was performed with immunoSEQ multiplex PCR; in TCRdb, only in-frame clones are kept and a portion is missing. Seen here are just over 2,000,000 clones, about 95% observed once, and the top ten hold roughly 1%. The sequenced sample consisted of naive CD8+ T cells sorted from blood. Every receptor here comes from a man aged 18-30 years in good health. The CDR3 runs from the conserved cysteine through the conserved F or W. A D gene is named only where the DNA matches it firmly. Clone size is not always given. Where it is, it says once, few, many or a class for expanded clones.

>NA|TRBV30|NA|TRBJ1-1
CAWSVHGGPGAFF
TGTGCCTGGAGTGTACATGGGGGGCCTGGGGCTTTCTTT
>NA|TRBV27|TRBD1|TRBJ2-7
CASRITPTGDEQYF
TGTGCCAGCCGGATTACCCCGACAGGGGACGAGCAGTACTTC
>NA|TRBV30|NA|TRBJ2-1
CAWSVTSPNEQFF
TGTGCCTGGAGTGTAACTAGCCCTAATGAGCAGTTCTTC
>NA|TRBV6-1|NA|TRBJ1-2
CASSEVRAPTTF
TGTGCCAGCAGTGAAGTAAGGGCTCCGACCACCTTC
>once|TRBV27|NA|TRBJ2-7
CASSPGVRGAYEQYF
TGTGCCAGCAGTCCTGGCGTCAGGGGAGCGTACGAGCAGTACTTC
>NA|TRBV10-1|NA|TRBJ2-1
CASSEDGEGRLYNEQFF
TGCGCCAGCAGTGAAGACGGTGAGGGACGCCTGTACAATGAGCAGTTCTTC
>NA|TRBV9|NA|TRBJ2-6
CASSVDWSGANVLTF
TGTGCCAGCAGCGTAGATTGGTCTGGGGCCAACGTCCTGACTTTC
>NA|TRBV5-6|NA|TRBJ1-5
CASSLGGGGSNQPQHF
TGTGCCAGCAGCTTGGGGGGCGGAGGTAGCAATCAGCCCCAGCATTTT
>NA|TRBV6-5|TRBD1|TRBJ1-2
CASSYTGTGNYGYTF
TGTGCCAGCAGTTATACTGGGACAGGGAACTATGGCTACACCTTC
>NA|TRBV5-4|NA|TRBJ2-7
CASSFSHSYEQYF
TGTGCCAGCAGCTTTAGTCACTCCTACGAGCAGTACTTC
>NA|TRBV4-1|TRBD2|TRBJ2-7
CASSLVESGGRASYEQYF
TGCGCCAGCAGCCTAGTGGAGTCGGGCGGGAGGGCCTCTTACGAGCAGTACTTC
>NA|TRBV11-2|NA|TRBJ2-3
CASSLVRGDPHTQYF
TGTGCCAGCAGCTTAGTGAGGGGGGACCCCCATACGCAGTATTTT
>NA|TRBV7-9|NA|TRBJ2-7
CASSSSGTLYEQYF
TGTGCCAGCAGCTCATCCGGAACACTCTACGAGCAGTACTTC
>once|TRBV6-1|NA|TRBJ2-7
CASSEFVAELTYEQYF
TGTGCCAGCAGTGAATTTGTGGCGGAGTTAACCTACGAGCAGTACTTC
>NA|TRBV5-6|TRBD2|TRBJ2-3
CASSLTTSAPHTDTQYF
TGTGCCAGCAGCTTAACTACTAGCGCTCCGCACACAGATACGCAGTATTTT
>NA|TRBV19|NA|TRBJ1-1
CASIDVQESGEAFF
TGTGCCAGTATTGATGTTCAGGAATCGGGTGAAGCTTTCTTT
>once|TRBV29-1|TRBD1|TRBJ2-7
CSAGDRGSYEQYF
TGCAGCGCCGGGGACAGGGGCTCCTACGAGCAGTACTTC
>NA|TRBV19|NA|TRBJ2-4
CASSPWDPAAKNIQYF
TGTGCCAGTAGTCCCTGGGACCCTGCAGCCAAAAACATTCAGTACTTC
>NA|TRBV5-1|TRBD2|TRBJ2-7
CASSLEASGSFYEQYF
TGCGCCAGCAGCTTGGAGGCTAGCGGGAGTTTCTACGAGCAGTACTTC
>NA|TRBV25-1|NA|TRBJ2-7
CASSEYIGKEQYF
TGTGCCAGCAGTGAATATATTGGGAAGGAGCAGTACTTC
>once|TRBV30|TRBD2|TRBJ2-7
CAWSVSGGTYEQYF
TGTGCCTGGAGTGTTAGCGGGGGGACCTACGAGCAGTACTTC
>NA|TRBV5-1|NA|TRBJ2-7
CASSFSSGISYEQYF
TGCGCCAGCAGCTTCTCTTCGGGGATATCCTACGAGCAGTACTTC
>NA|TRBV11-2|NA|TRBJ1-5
CASSLDTNQPQHF
TGTGCCAGCAGCTTAGATACCAATCAGCCCCAGCATTTT
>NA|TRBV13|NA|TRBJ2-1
CASSFGLDNEQFF
TGTGCCAGCAGCTTCGGCCTAGACAATGAGCAGTTCTTC
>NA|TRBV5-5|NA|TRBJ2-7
CASSITRTSYEQYF
TGTGCCAGCAGCATTACACGTACTTCCTACGAGCAGTACTTC
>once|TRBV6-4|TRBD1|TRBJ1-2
CASSDPGQGIGLYGYTF
TGTGCCAGCAGTGACCCGGGACAGGGTATAGGGCTTTATGGCTACACCTTC
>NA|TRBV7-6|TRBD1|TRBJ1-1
CASSPQGEGMNTEAFF
TGTGCCAGCAGCCCACAGGGGGAGGGCATGAACACTGAAGCTTTCTTT
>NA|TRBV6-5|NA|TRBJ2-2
CASSYSMGTGELFF
TGTGCCAGCAGTTACTCGATGGGGACCGGGGAGCTGTTTTTT
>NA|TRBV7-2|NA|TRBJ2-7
CASSYRERYEQYF
TGTGCCAGCAGCTATCGGGAGCGGTACGAGCAGTACTTC
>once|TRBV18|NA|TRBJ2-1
CASSRGAGALNEQFF
TGTGCCAGCTCCAGGGGGGCGGGAGCCCTCAATGAGCAGTTCTTC
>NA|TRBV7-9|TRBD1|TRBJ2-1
CASSLGQGARNEQFF
TGTGCCAGCAGCTTAGGGCAGGGGGCGCGGAATGAGCAGTTCTTC
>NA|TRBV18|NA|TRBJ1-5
CASSPGGASNQPQHF
TGTGCCAGCTCACCTGGAGGCGCTAGCAATCAGCCCCAGCATTTT
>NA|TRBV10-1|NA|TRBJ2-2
CASSELREDTGELFF
TGCGCCAGCAGTGAGTTGCGGGAAGACACCGGGGAGCTGTTTTTT
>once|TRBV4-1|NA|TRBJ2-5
CASSLEPRGMGETQYF
TGCGCCAGCAGCCTCGAACCGAGGGGAATGGGAGAGACCCAGTACTTC
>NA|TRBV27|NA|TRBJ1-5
CASSLSNPGSNQPQHF
TGTGCCAGCAGTTTATCGAACCCGGGGAGCAATCAGCCCCAGCATTTT
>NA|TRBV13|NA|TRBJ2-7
CASSFGSYEQYF
TGTGCCAGCAGCTTTGGGTCCTACGAGCAGTACTTC
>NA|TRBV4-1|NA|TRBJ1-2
CASSPGTLANYGYTF
TGCGCCAGCAGCCCCGGGACACTGGCTAACTATGGCTACACCTTC
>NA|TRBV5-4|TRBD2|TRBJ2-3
CASSLGPGLAEPDTQYF
TGTGCCAGCAGCTTGGGGCCGGGACTAGCGGAACCAGATACGCAGTATTTT